This T cell receptor (beta chain) was observed in a study of CD8+ T cells in alopecia areata. Study as a whole: It was approximately 7-11-week-old female C3H/HeJ mice that received skin from roughly 6-12-month-old C3H/HeJ graft donors with spontaneous alopecia.

Markers including CD4, CD8alpha, NKG2D and NKG2ACE guided sorting of pooled cutaneous lymph node cells. RNA, once extracted, was reverse transcribed into cDNA for use as the sequencing template. Data came from immunoSEQ multiplex PCR; TCRdb stores just in-frame clones and leaves some out. The sample offers 250,000 or so clones and no singletons, the top ten holding about 1.2%. This clone was seen a handful of times. Gene labels here are mouse ones. The CDR3 goes on 4 residues after the read ends, and that part is filled in from the germline J gene. The same CDR3 can be traced to other DNA sequences in this sample. CDR3 length: 15 amino acids. The V end lost 0 bases, the J end lost 3 bases, and 9 bases lay between the germline ends. CDR1 and CDR2 (germline): NSHNY, SYGAGN.

The rearrangement joins TRBV13-1 to TRBJ2-2; D possibly corresponds to TRBD1 (7 bases). The clonotype was recovered from a C3H/HeJ mouse with alopecia areata. MHC haplotype: H2-k. Sequencing used CD4+ T cells sorted from a lymph node. CDR3 region: CASSDGRGHTGQLYF. The sequenced CDR3 bases are TGTGCCAGCAGTGATGGGAGGGGGCACACCGGG.